The T cell receptor beta chain under discussion was sequenced for a study of radiation and T cells in renal cell carcinoma. Whole-study context: Nephrectomy followed 15 Gy stereotactic body radiation by 4 weeks.

CDR3 length: 12 amino acids. Deletions cut 3 bases from V and 0 bases from J, with 6 bases between. Germline assignment: CDR1 SQVTM and CDR2 ANQGSEA. Described time point: blood 2 weeks post-SBRT. Treatment indicated: 15 Gy SBRT to primary tumor, nephrectomy 4 weeks later. Repertoires were generated with immunoSEQ multiplex PCR, while TCRdb's copy carries only in-frame clones and drops some. The sample includes about 150,000 clones, about 91% seen only once; the top ten take around 13%. This receptor was obtained from a woman between 45 and 65 years old with renal cell carcinoma. Sequencing was performed on blood, taken from a patient whose treatment included radiotherapy and nephrectomy. The chain is built from TRBV29-1 and TRBJ2-7; D not resolved. The CDR3 nucleotides read TGCAGCGTTGAGCAGAGCTCCTACGAGCAGTACTTC. It is translated as CSVEQSSYEQYF.